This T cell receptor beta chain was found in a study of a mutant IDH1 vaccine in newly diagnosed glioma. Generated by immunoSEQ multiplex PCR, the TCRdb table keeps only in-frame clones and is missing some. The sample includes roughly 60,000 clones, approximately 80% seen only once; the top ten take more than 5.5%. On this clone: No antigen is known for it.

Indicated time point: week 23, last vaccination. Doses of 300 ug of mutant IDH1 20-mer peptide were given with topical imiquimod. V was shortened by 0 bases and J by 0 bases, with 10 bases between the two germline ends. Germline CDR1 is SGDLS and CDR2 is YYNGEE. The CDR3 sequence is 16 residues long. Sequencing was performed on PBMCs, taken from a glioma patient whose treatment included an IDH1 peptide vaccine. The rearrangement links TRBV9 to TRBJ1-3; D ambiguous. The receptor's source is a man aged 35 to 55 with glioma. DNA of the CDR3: TGTGCCAGCAGCGTAGAGGTCGCCAGCTCTGGAAACACCATATATTTT. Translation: CASSVEVASSGNTIYF.